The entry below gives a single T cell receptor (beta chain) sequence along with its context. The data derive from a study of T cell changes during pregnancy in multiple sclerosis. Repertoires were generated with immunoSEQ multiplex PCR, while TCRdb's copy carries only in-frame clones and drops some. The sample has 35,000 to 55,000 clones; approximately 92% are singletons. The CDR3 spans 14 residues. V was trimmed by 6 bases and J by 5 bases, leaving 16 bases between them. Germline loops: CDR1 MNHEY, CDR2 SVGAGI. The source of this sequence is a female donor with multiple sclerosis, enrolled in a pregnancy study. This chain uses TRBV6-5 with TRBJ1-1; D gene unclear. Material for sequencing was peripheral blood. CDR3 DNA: TGTGCCAGCAGGGGAAAGGGTCGGGGAACTGAAGCTTTCTTT. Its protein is CASRGKGRGTEAFF.